A single sample is the source of the 28 T cell receptor beta chains below, sequenced in a study of T cell repertoires in aging, cancer and after chemotherapy. Multiplex touch-down PCR with TRB-A/B primers amplified rearranged V-D-J TRB sequences. TCRdb itself ran the multiplex PCR reads through MiXCR, one entry per CDR3 protein. Among 2,000 to 3,000 distinct CDR3 sequences listed, 51% were seen once. The template was genomic DNA from peripheral blood, not RNA. The sequenced sample was blood. These receptors were taken from a human donor with a blood cancer.

Points on this clonotype: One end of the junction is discordant with germline, which a read error may explain. The rearrangement links TRBV6-5 to TRBJ1-4, with D perhaps matching TRBD1 (5 bases). CDR3 length equals 14 residues. CDR1 is MNHEY, CDR2 SVGAGI, per germline. CDR3 DNA sequence: TGTGCCAGCAGACTAGGGGTGGCTAATAAAAAACTGTTTTTT. It yields the protein CASRLGVANKKLFF.

The rearrangement links TRBV6-5 to TRBJ2-5; D unclear. Trimming removed 6 bases at V and 1 base at J, with 18 bases between. Germline V CDR1 and CDR2: MNHEY, SVGAGI. The CDR3 is made up of 16 amino acids. CDR3 amino acids: CASSLGDTVGQETQYF. In DNA form, the CDR3 reads TGTGCCAGCAGCTTAGGAGACACTGTCGGCCAAGAGACCCAGTACTTC.

This chain uses TRBV5-6 with TRBJ1-2, with TRBD1 as a possible D gene (5 bases). Germline CDR1 reads SGHDT; CDR2 reads YYEEEE. Trimming left V 4 bases short and J 3 bases short, with 13 bases between. The CDR3 loop spans 14 amino acids. CDR3 region: CASSPTGEDYGYTF. CDR3 DNA sequence: TGTGCCAGCAGCCCGACGGGGGAAGACTATGGCTACACCTTC.

In its sample, this clonotype is large. J is TRBJ2-3 and V is TRBV6-5; D not resolved. V was pared by 7 bases and J by 5 bases, with 7 bases between. The CDR3 covers 11 residues. CDR1 is MNHEY, CDR2 SVGAGI, per germline. The CDR3 DNA is TGTGCCAGCAAGCAAGGAGATACGCAGTATTTT. It encodes CASKQGDTQYF.

Notes on this clonotype: Sequence at one end of the junction differs from germline and may be a read error. The J gene is TRBJ2-3, the V gene TRBV19; 8 nucleotides line up with TRBD2. CDR1 is LNHDA and CDR2 is SQIVND in the germline V gene (reference sequence). The length of the CDR3 is 14 residues. DNA of the CDR3: TGTGCCAGTAAAGCGGGGGTTGACACAGATACGCAGTGTTTT. Amino acids: CASKAGVDTDTQCF.

This clonotype was counted only a few times. CDR3 in amino acids: CASSRGYGYTF. The CDR3 DNA is TGTGCCAGCAGCCGGGGATATGGCTACACCTTC. The V and J genes are TRBV12-3 or TRBV12-4 and TRBJ1-2; D gene unclear. There are 11 residues in the CDR3. Trimming took 6 bases from V and 5 from J, leaving 7 bases between them.

This clonotype was seen only a few times. The chain carries TRBV5-6 and TRBJ2-7, with D unresolved. The CDR3 has 12 residues. Between the trimmed V and J ends, which lost 2 bases and 2 bases, there was a span of 5 bases. CDR1 and CDR2 (germline): SGHDT, YYEEEE. CDR3 region: CASSLSTYEQYF. The DNA of the CDR3 is TGTGCCAGCAGCTTATCCACCTACGAGCAGTACTTC.

The chain uses TRBV13 and TRBJ2-1; 10 nucleotides align to TRBD1. Losses at the gene ends were 4 bases for V and 8 bases for J; bases not matched to a gene: 8. The CDR3 totals 15 residues. Germline V gene data show CDR1 as PRHDT and CDR2 as FYEKMQ (reference sequence). CDR3 DNA: TGTGCCAGCAGCTGGGGGGGGGGACAGGGGTATGAGCAGTTCTTC. Encoded protein: CASSWGGGQGYEQFF.

This clonotype has only one observation. V gene TRBV6-5 combines with J gene TRBJ1-2; D uncertain. The CDR3 loop spans 13 amino acids. V was shortened by 7 bases and J by 4 bases, with 13 bases between the two germline ends. Per germline, CDR1 MNHEY and CDR2 SVGAGI. CDR3 residues: CASKAEKAYGYTF. The CDR3 DNA follows: TGTGCCAGCAAAGCGGAGAAAGCCTATGGCTACACCTTC.

This chain uses TRBV12-3 or TRBV12-4 with TRBJ2-3, with TRBD2 matching over 8 bases. This CDR3 contains 15 residues. The V gene end was trimmed by 3 bases and the J gene end by 6 bases; junction bases not matched to a gene: 8. The CDR3 region has the DNA TGTGCCAGCAGTTTGTTTGGAGCGGGGGTGGATACGCAGTATTTT. This codes for CASSLFGAGVDTQYF.

The gene calls are TRBV6-5 and TRBJ2-1, with D perhaps TRBD1 (6 bases). CDR1 MNHEY and CDR2 SVGAGI come from the germline V gene. CDR3 length equals 13 residues. The CDR3 region has the DNA TGTGTCACCAGGGGCCTAACATGGAATGAGCAGTTCTTC. Amino acid sequence: CVTRGLTWNEQFF.

The chain employs TRBV6-5 and TRBJ1-5; 8 positions match TRBD1. With 2 bases clipped from V and 5 bases from J, the junction kept 2 bases outside the gene matches. The CDR3 is 14 residues long. Per the germline V gene, CDR1 is MNHEY and CDR2 is SVGAGI. Written as DNA, the CDR3 is TGTGCCAGCAGTTACAAGACAGGGGATCAGCCCCAGCATTTT. Its translation is CASSYKTGDQPQHF.

The chain links TRBV29-1 to TRBJ1-5; 7 nucleotides match TRBD1. Germline CDR1 is SQVTM and CDR2 is ANQGSEA. Trimming at V came to 5 bases and at J to 7 bases, leaving 8 bases not matched to a gene. CDR3 length: 13 amino acids. DNA of the CDR3: TGCAGCGTTTCCTACAGGGGTAACCAGCCCCAGCATTTT. This codes for CSVSYRGNQPQHF.

On this clonotype: An end of the junction differs from the germline gene, which may be a read error. V gene TRBV12-3 or TRBV12-4 combines with J gene TRBJ2-3, with D unclear. The CDR3 length is 14 residues. CDR3 sequence: CASSLAGGTDTQYF. For the CDR3, the DNA is TGTGCCAGCAGCTTAGCTGGGGGCACAGATACGCAGTATTTT.

J is TRBJ2-1 and V is TRBV6-2 or TRBV6-3, with TRBD1 as a possible D gene (6 bases). This CDR3 spans 16 amino acids. Trimming cost V 2 bases and J 11 bases, with 22 bases left between them. Germline assignment: CDR1 MNHEY and CDR2 SVGEGT. CDR3 in amino acids: CASSYGGGSGSMKQFF. The CDR3 DNA reads as TGTGCCAGCAGTTACGGGGGCGGCTCTGGTTCAATGAAGCAGTTCTTC.

This sequence joins TRBV12-3 or TRBV12-4 and TRBJ2-5, with TRBD1 identical over 11 bases. The CDR3 has 12 amino acids. V lost 8 bases and J lost 6; bases outside the gene matches: 2. CDR3 in amino acids: CASGQGAKTQYF. The CDR3 nucleotides read TGTGCCAGCGGACAGGGGGCTAAGACCCAGTACTTC.

This clonotype was seen only a few times. V gene TRBV15 combines with J gene TRBJ2-2; D unresolved. This CDR3 has 16 residues. Germline-derived CDR1 and CDR2 are LNHNV and YYDKDF (reference sequence). The V and J ends lost 2 bases and 0 bases respectively, with 10 bases between them. CDR3 nucleotides: TGTGCCACCAGCAGAACTCCGTTCGCGAACACCGGGGAGCTGTTTTTT. Translation gives CATSRTPFANTGELFF.

The chain has TRBV6-6 and TRBJ2-3, with D unclear. The germline CDR1 and CDR2 sequences are MNHNY and SVGAGI (reference sequence). This CDR3 is built from 12 residues. Deletions cut 8 bases from V and 4 bases from J, with 10 bases between. CDR3 in amino acids: CASSDVADTQYF. The CDR3 nucleotides read TGTGCCAGCTCAGACGTGGCAGATACGCAGTATTTT.

The J gene is TRBJ2-5, the V gene TRBV5-6; D uncertain. This CDR3 has 13 residues. V was shortened by 0 bases and J by 3 bases, with 6 bases between the two germline ends. The germline gives CDR1 SGHDT, CDR2 YYEEEE. The CDR3 nucleotides read TGTGCCAGCAGCTTGGGGTGGGAAGAGACCCAGTACTTC. It specifies CASSLGWEETQYF.

The chain employs TRBV12-3 or TRBV12-4 and TRBJ2-7; 10 bases fit TRBD1. The CDR3 spans 13 residues. Germline trimming cut 5 bases from V and 3 bases from J; bases unmatched to any gene: 1. This CDR3 is CASSRTGGYEQYF. The CDR3 DNA sequence: TGTGCCAGCAGTCGGACAGGGGGCTACGAGCAGTACTTC.

J is TRBJ1-1 and V is TRBV12-3 or TRBV12-4, with TRBD1 identical over 7 bases. The CDR3 totals 15 residues. J was trimmed by 1 base and V by 7 bases; bases with no gene match: 9. CDR3 sequence reads: CASTQGGLANTEAFF. The CDR3 bases are TGTGCCAGCACTCAGGGGGGGTTAGCGAACACTGAAGCTTTCTTT.

The chain links TRBV5-6 to TRBJ2-3; D possibly corresponds to TRBD1 (6 bases). Per the germline V gene, CDR1 is SGHDT and CDR2 is YYEEEE. The length of the CDR3 is 13 residues. The V end lost 0 bases, the J end lost 7 bases, and 9 bases lay between the germline ends. The CDR3 DNA reads TGTGCCAGCAGCTTGGGGCAGGGGAATACGCAGTATTTT. This translates into CASSLGQGNTQYF.

This clonotype appeared a few times. The chain recombines TRBV6-1 with TRBJ2-1; unclear D gene. V was cut by 9 bases and J by 6 bases, with 6 bases left in between. This CDR3 spans 10 amino acids. Germline loops: CDR1 MNHNS, CDR2 SASEGT. The CDR3 spells CASGFNEQFF. CDR3 bases: TGTGCCAGTGGGTTCAATGAGCAGTTCTTC.

This chain links TRBV19 with TRBJ2-5, with a weak D call TRBD2 (7 bases). Trimming took off 3 bases at V and 5 bases at J, with 19 bases between the two ends. CDR1 is LNHDA and CDR2 is SQIVND in the germline V gene (reference sequence). The CDR3 is 16 residues long. The CDR3 protein is CASSIGSGGRSETQYF. The CDR3 nucleotides read TGTGCCAGTAGTATCGGGTCCGGGGGGCGAAGTGAGACCCAGTACTTC.

The chain employs TRBV18 and TRBJ2-7; no clear D. Germline V lookup: CDR1 KGHSH, CDR2 LQKENI. This CDR3 is built from 12 residues. V gave up 4 bases and J gave up 3 bases, with 7 bases separating them. Here the CDR3 reads CASSRERYEQYF. Written as DNA, the CDR3 is TGTGCCAGCTCACGCGAGCGCTACGAGCAGTACTTC. The full variable domain, with the rest looked up from reference TRBV18 and TRBJ2-7, is NAGVMQNPRHLVRRRGQEARLRCSPMKGHSHVYWYRQLPEEGLKFMVYLQKENIIDESGMPKERFSAEFPKEGPSILRIQQVVRGDSAAYFCASSRERYEQYFGPGTRLTVT.

By share, this clonotype ranks as large. The rearrangement joins TRBV6-5 to TRBJ2-5; a weak D match, TRBD2 (7 bases). The CDR3 is 15 residues long. Germline V gives CDR1 MNHEY, CDR2 SVGAGI. V lost 6 bases to trimming and J lost 5 bases, with 19 bases between them. The CDR3: CASRFGGQYEETQYF. In nucleotides, the CDR3 is TGTGCCAGCAGGTTCGGGGGGCAATACGAGGAGACCCAGTACTTC.

The chain combines TRBV11-1 with TRBJ2-7, with 7 bases identical to TRBD2. Looked up from germline, CDR1 is SGHAT and CDR2 is FQDESV (reference sequence). V trimming: 5 bases; J trimming: 3 bases; junction bases outside the gene matches: 7. The CDR3 is 14 amino acids. The CDR3, as DNA: TGTGCCAGCAGCGGAACGGCGGGAGACTACGAGCAGTACTTC. The encoded protein is CASSGTAGDYEQYF.

This chain links TRBV6-5 with TRBJ2-5; 10 bases map to TRBD2. The CDR3 loop spans 14 amino acids. The V gene's germline CDR1 is MNHEY and CDR2 SVGAGI. V shed 6 bases and J 10 bases; nucleotides not matched to a gene: 11. CDR3 bases: TGTGCCAGCAGCCTAACTCCTAGCGGGGGTTACCAGTACTTC. Protein sequence: CASSLTPSGGYQYF.